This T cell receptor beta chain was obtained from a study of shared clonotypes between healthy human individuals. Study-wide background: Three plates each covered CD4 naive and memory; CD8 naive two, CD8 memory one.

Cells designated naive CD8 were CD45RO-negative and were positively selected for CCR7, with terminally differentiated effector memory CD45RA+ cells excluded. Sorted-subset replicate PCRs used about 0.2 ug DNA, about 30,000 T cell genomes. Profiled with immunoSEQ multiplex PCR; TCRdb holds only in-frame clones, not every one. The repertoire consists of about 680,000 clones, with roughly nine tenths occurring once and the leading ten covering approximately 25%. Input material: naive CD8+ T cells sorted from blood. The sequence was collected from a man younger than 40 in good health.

The CDR3 here is CASSDAVSGANVLTF. The CDR3 DNA follows: TGTGCCAGCAGTGATGCGGTCTCTGGGGCCAACGTCCTGACTTTC. The V gene is TRBV2, the J gene TRBJ2-6, with D uncertain. The CDR3 runs 15 residues. Germline V gene lookup returns CDR1 SNHLY and CDR2 FYNNEI. The V end was cut by 3 bases, the J end by 0 bases, with 6 bases between.